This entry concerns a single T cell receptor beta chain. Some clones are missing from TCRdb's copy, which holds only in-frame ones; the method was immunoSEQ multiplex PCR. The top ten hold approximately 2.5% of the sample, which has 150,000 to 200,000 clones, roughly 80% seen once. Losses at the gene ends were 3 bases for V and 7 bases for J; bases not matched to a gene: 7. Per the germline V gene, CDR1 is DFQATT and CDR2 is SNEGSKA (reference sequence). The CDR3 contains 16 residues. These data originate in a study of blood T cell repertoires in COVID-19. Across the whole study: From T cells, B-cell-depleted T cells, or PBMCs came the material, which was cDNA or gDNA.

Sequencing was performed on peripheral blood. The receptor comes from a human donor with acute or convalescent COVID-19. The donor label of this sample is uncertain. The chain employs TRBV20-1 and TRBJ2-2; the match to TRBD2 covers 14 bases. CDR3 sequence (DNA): TGCAGTGCTAGTCCCCGACTAGCGGGAGGGCACGGGGAGCTGTTTTTT. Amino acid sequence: CSASPRLAGGHGELFF.